The T cell receptor beta chain under discussion was sequenced for a study of early T cells in non-severe SARS-CoV-2 infection. TCRdb reprocessed the 5' RACE reads via MiXCR and lists one record per CDR3 protein. In the table there are roughly 61,000 distinct CDR3 sequences, less than 15% of which are singletons. CDR3 size: 14 residues. Trimming pared 1 base from V and 4 bases from J, leaving 11 bases between. Germline CDR1 reads LGHNA; CDR2 reads YSLEER. This specimen consisted of whole blood, obtained at baseline. The chain joins TRBV4-3 to TRBJ2-7; perhaps TRBD2 as D (6 bases). The clonotype comes from an adult who was a healthcare worker with PCR-confirmed SARS-CoV-2 infection or an uninfected control (not recorded which). The CDR3 here is CASSQGLATYEQYF. CDR3 bases: TGCGCCAGCAGCCAAGGGCTAGCGACGTACGAGCAGTACTTC.